The 10 T cell receptor beta chains below were found in one sample sequenced in a study of T cells in Graves' hyperthyroidism and ophthalmopathy. Authors of the study amplified TCR beta CDR3 regions from RNA transcripts. An initial round of RT-PCR targeting the TCR CDR3 relied on the HTBI primer set. Via MiXCR, TCRdb re-called the multiplex PCR reads, giving one row per CDR3 protein. Here the sample spans 700,000 or so distinct CDR3 sequences, around 17% being singletons. Sequencing was done on a sample of blood. Receptors were obtained from a man in his late teens or twenties with Graves' hyperthyroidism.

The chain uses TRBV7-9 and TRBJ1-4, with 7 bases that match TRBD1. In germline, CDR1 is SEHNR, CDR2 FQNEAQ (reference sequence). CDR3 length: 15 amino acids. V was pared by 4 bases and J by 7 bases, with 9 bases of the junction left unmatched. The CDR3 sequence is CASSSGQAISEKLFF. The CDR3 DNA reads TGTGCCAGCAGCTCTGGACAGGCTATAAGTGAAAAACTGTTTTTT.

This clonotype was counted many times. This chain links TRBV11-3 with TRBJ2-7; 10 bases agree with TRBD1. The CDR3 covers 14 residues. Germline loops: CDR1 SGHNT, CDR2 YENEEA. V shed 4 bases, J shed 3 bases, and the junction held 3 bases outside the gene matches. This CDR3 is CASSSDRGNYEQYF. The CDR3 region has the DNA TGTGCCAGCAGCTCGGACAGGGGGAACTACGAGCAGTACTTC.

This clonotype turned up a few times. The gene calls are TRBV15 and TRBJ2-5; either TRBD1 or TRBD2 may fit D (5 bases each). From germline, CDR1 is LNHNV and CDR2 YYDKDF (reference sequence). The CDR3 runs to 13 residues. The V and J ends lost 3 bases and 2 bases respectively, with 7 bases between them. The CDR3 sequence is CATSRGDQETQYF. In DNA, the CDR3 is TGTGCCACCAGCAGGGGGGATCAAGAGACCCAGTACTTC.

J is TRBJ2-7 and V is TRBV10-3, with 13 nucleotides matching TRBD2. There are 16 residues in the CDR3. The germline CDR1 and CDR2 sequences are ENHRY and SYGVKD. Germline trimming cut 4 bases from V and 4 bases from J; bases unmatched to any gene: 7. The CDR3 DNA reads TGTGCCATCAGTGGGTTGGGGACTAGCGGGAAATACGAGCAGTACTTC. Encoded protein: CAISGLGTSGKYEQYF.

The chain uses TRBV7-9 and TRBJ1-1; D not certain. V lost 3 bases and J lost 4, with 18 bases in between. The germline CDR1 and CDR2 sequences are SEHNR and FQNEAQ (reference sequence). This CDR3 is built from 16 residues. The chain's CDR3 is CASSFPVGRLITEAFF. In DNA, the CDR3 is TGTGCCAGCAGCTTCCCGGTAGGCCGGCTTATCACTGAAGCTTTCTTT.

As for this clonotype: At one end the junction does not follow the germline gene, possibly because of a read error. V usage is TRBV2 and J usage is TRBJ2-1, with TRBD1 as a possible D gene (5 bases). CDR1 is SNHLY, CDR2 FYNNEI, per germline. This CDR3 has 13 residues. The DNA of the CDR3 is TGTGCCGGCAGTGCTGAAGGGGCCACTGAGCAGTTCTTC. Its protein product is CAGSAEGATEQFF.

The J gene is TRBJ1-2, the V gene TRBV28; the D is unclear. The V end was cut by 3 bases, the J end by 2 bases, with 19 bases between. Germline V gives CDR1 MDHEN, CDR2 SYDVKM. CDR3 size: 17 residues. CDR3 protein: CASSFTADLGRNYGYTF. The DNA for the CDR3 is TGTGCCAGCAGTTTCACCGCCGACCTCGGACGGAACTATGGCTACACCTTC.

J is TRBJ1-3 and V is TRBV12-3 or TRBV12-4, with 7 bases aligning to TRBD1. This CDR3 is built from 14 residues. V was pared by 6 bases and J by 2 bases, with 4 bases of the junction left unmatched. CDR3 amino acids: CASSRDSPGNTIYF. The DNA for the CDR3 is TGTGCCAGCAGCCGGGACAGCCCTGGAAACACCATATATTTT.

This clonotype came up many times. This chain uses TRBV20-1 with TRBJ2-3; D gene uncertain. CDR1 and CDR2 from the germline V gene are DFQATT and SNEGSKA (reference sequence). The CDR3 extends over 15 amino acids. Deletions cut 0 bases from V and 4 bases from J, with 14 bases between. The CDR3 bases are TGCAGTGCTAGAGATAGTAGGCATCCGGCAGATACGCAGTATTTT. It translates to CSARDSRHPADTQYF.

This clonotype was seen repeatedly, ten times or more. The CDR3 nucleotides read TGTGCCAGCAGTGACCTGCCAGGGGGCAATTACGAGCAGTACTTC. This codes for CASSDLPGGNYEQYF. The chain is built from TRBV6-1 and TRBJ2-7, with 8 bases that match TRBD1. V trimming: 3 bases; J trimming: 4 bases; junction bases outside the gene matches: 8. In germline, CDR1 is MNHNS, CDR2 SASEGT. The CDR3 totals 15 residues.